The 32 T cell receptor beta chains reported below all come from one sample, sequenced in a study of PD-L1 blockade in urothelial cancer. Libraries were prepared by immunoSEQ multiplex PCR; TCRdb keeps only in-frame clonotypes and omits some of them. The data contain about 47,000 clones, around 82% of them seen just once; the ten biggest clones take up roughly 17%. Time point defined: pretreatment peripheral blood. Sequencing was performed on PBMCs, taken around atezolizumab (anti-PD-L1) treatment. The receptor source for this set is a man between 60 and 75 years old with urothelial cancer.

The V gene is TRBV6-4, the J gene TRBJ2-3; 11 positions match TRBD2. The ends lost 5 bases at V and 2 bases at J; junction bases unmatched: 3. Looked up from germline, CDR1 is MRHNA and CDR2 is SNTAGT. The CDR3 is made up of 15 amino acids. In nucleotides, the CDR3 is TGTGCCAGCAGTTTGACTAGCGGGGTCACAGATACGCAGTATTTT. The encoded protein is CASSLTSGVTDTQYF.

The chain links TRBV30 to TRBJ1-1, with 7 positions matching TRBD1. CDR1 GTSNPN and CDR2 SVGIG come from the germline V gene (reference sequence). CDR3 size: 13 residues. Losses at the gene ends were 2 bases for V and 4 bases for J; bases not matched to a gene: 4. The CDR3 DNA reads TGTGCCTGGAGTAGACAGGGCGGCACTGAAGCTTTCTTT. Its translation is CAWSRQGGTEAFF.

This sequence joins TRBV5-4 and TRBJ2-1, with 7 bases lining up with TRBD1. The CDR3 sequence is 15 residues long. V trimming: 4 bases; J trimming: 8 bases; junction bases outside the gene matches: 12. Germline values: CDR1 SGHNT, CDR2 YYREEE (reference sequence). The CDR3 DNA reads TGTGCCAGCAGCCCCAAGACAGGGTCTTTGGATGAGCAGTTCTTC. Translating it yields CASSPKTGSLDEQFF.

J is TRBJ1-4 and V is TRBV7-2, with D maybe TRBD1 (5 bases). With 4 bases removed from V and 4 bases from J, the gap between germline ends came to 10 bases. The V gene's germline CDR1 is SGHTA and CDR2 FQGNSA. The CDR3 runs 14 residues. For the CDR3, the DNA is TGTGCCAGCAGCTCCGACAGCCGTAATGAAAAACTGTTTTTT. Translation gives CASSSDSRNEKLFF.

The chain carries TRBV4-2 and TRBJ2-3; 10 bases agree with TRBD2. CDR3 length: 19 amino acids. Trimming removed 4 bases from V and 1 base from J; junction bases left unmatched: 14. Germline CDR1 reads LGHNA; CDR2 reads YNFKEQ. In DNA form, the CDR3 reads TGTGCCAGCAGCCCAGAGGGGCTAGCGGGAGTTGAGGGCACAGATACGCAGTATTTT. Residues: CASSPEGLAGVEGTDTQYF.

This clone came up once. CDR3 protein: CASSTTGTDFIAYEQYF. CDR3 coding DNA: TGTGCCAGCAGTACCACGGGAACAGACTTCATAGCCTACGAGCAGTACTTC. The chain combines TRBV28 with TRBJ2-7, with D possibly matching TRBD2 (5 bases). The CDR3 sequence is 17 residues long. The germline gives CDR1 MDHEN, CDR2 SYDVKM. V was pared by 5 bases and J by 2 bases, with 22 bases between.

This chain uses TRBV10-2 with TRBJ1-1; tentatively, D is TRBD1 (5 bases). The CDR3 has 13 residues. Germline V gene data show CDR1 as WSHSY and CDR2 as SAAADI. Trimming took 6 bases from V and 5 from J, leaving 13 bases between them. The CDR3 DNA reads TGCGCCAGCAGGACAGAAAAAAAGACTGAAGCTTTCTTT. It specifies CASRTEKKTEAFF.

The chain is built from TRBV30 and TRBJ2-7, with D maybe TRBD2 (6 bases). Germline loops: CDR1 GTSNPN, CDR2 SVGIG (reference sequence). CDR3 length: 14 amino acids. The germline V and J ends were trimmed by 4 bases and 4 bases, with 17 bases remaining between them. The CDR3 protein is CAWNRLARGYEQYF. Written as DNA, the CDR3 is TGTGCCTGGAATCGTCTAGCGAGAGGTTACGAGCAGTACTTC.

This clone was counted between two and nine times. The rearrangement uses TRBV2 and TRBJ1-2, with a tentative D call TRBD1 (6 bases). The germline gives CDR1 SNHLY, CDR2 FYNNEI. The CDR3 contains 14 residues. Trimming removed 0 bases from V and 4 bases from J, with 9 bases in between. The CDR3 loop is CASSEATGVYGYTF. CDR3 nucleotides: TGTGCCAGCAGTGAAGCGACAGGAGTCTATGGCTACACCTTC.

The chain employs TRBV5-4 and TRBJ1-2; the match to TRBD1 covers 11 bases. Germline V gene lookup returns CDR1 SGHNT and CDR2 YYREEE (reference sequence). The CDR3 contains 15 residues. The ends lost 4 bases at V and 7 bases at J; junction bases unmatched: 9. As DNA, the CDR3 is TGTGCCAGCAGCCCCGGGACAGGGGGACCCCGTGGCTACACCTTC. This translates into CASSPGTGGPRGYTF.

The chain carries TRBV11-2 and TRBJ2-4; TRBD1 might be the D (6 bases). V lost 6 bases to trimming and J lost 7 bases, with 16 bases between them. The CDR3 runs 14 residues. Germline-derived CDR1 and CDR2 are SGHAT and FQNNGV. In DNA form, the CDR3 reads TGTGCCAGCAGGGGGGCAGGGGTTCCGAACATTCAGTACTTC. This sequence encodes CASRGAGVPNIQYF.

The chain is built from TRBV7-2 and TRBJ2-1, with D possibly matching TRBD2 (5 bases). The germline gives CDR1 SGHTA, CDR2 FQGNSA. V gave up 5 bases and J gave up 4 bases, with 18 bases separating them. There are 16 residues in the CDR3. CDR3 residues: CASSSGTRTRYNEQFF. The CDR3 DNA reads TGTGCCAGCAGCAGTGGAACCAGGACTCGATACAATGAGCAGTTCTTC.

The rearrangement joins TRBV5-1 to TRBJ2-2; D might be TRBD1 (5 bases). Germline lookup yields CDR1 SGHRS and CDR2 YFSETQ. This CDR3 is built from 16 residues. With 4 bases removed from V and 0 bases from J, the gap between germline ends came to 13 bases. The CDR3 sequence: CASSKTGKTNTGELFF. The CDR3 DNA is TGCGCCAGCAGCAAAACAGGAAAAACGAACACCGGGGAGCTGTTTTTT.

The chain couples TRBV28 to TRBJ1-2; the D gene is possibly TRBD1 (6 bases). CDR3 length: 11 residues. CDR1 is MDHEN and CDR2 is SYDVKM in the germline V gene. Trimming stripped 6 bases from V and 10 bases from J, with 12 bases between. In DNA form, the CDR3 reads TGTGCCAGCAGCAAGGCAGGGGTCTACACCTTC. Translating gives CASSKAGVYTF.

The rearrangement joins TRBV30 to TRBJ2-5; unclear D gene. Germline V lookup: CDR1 GTSNPN, CDR2 SVGIG (reference sequence). There are 13 residues in the CDR3. V lost 0 bases, J lost 5 bases, and 10 bases lay in between. The CDR3 sequence is CAWSVLLWETQYF. The CDR3 coding sequence is TGTGCCTGGAGTGTCTTACTCTGGGAGACCCAGTACTTC.

This clone has just one count. Different DNA sequences within this sample yield the same CDR3. The V gene is TRBV30, the J gene TRBJ2-7; a weak D match, TRBD1 (5 bases). Germline V lookup: CDR1 GTSNPN, CDR2 SVGIG (reference sequence). This CDR3 comprises 12 residues. With 5 bases removed from V and 3 bases from J, the gap between germline ends came to 11 bases. The CDR3 DNA reads TGTGCCTGGGGATCAGGGAACTACGAGCAGTACTTC. It yields the protein CAWGSGNYEQYF.

V is TRBV7-2 and J is TRBJ2-7, with TRBD1 matching over 9 bases. The CDR3 length is 16 residues. The germline V gene has CDR1 SGHTA and CDR2 FQGNSA. The trim removed 2 bases at V and 0 bases at J, leaving 5 bases unmatched. The CDR3 region has the DNA TGTGCCAGCAGCTTAACTACAGGGGGCTACTCCTACGAGCAGTACTTC. This translates into CASSLTTGGYSYEQYF.

This sequence joins TRBV18 and TRBJ2-7, with TRBD1 as a possible D gene (5 bases). This CDR3 has 15 amino acids. V lost 3 bases and J lost 6, with 18 bases in between. Per germline, CDR1 KGHSH and CDR2 LQKENI. In nucleotides, the CDR3 is TGTGCCAGCTCACCCGGGCAGGGAATCCAGGCCGAGCAGTACTTC. It is translated as CASSPGQGIQAEQYF.

This rearrangement joins TRBV30 to TRBJ2-6, with a weak D call TRBD2 (5 bases). V was clipped by 3 bases and J by 9 bases, with 36 bases between them. In germline, CDR1 is GTSNPN, CDR2 SVGIG (reference sequence). This CDR3 has 21 amino acids. Written as DNA, the CDR3 is TGTGCCTGGAGCGCGGACTTCCTTGCGGTCCCAGGATCAAGTGCGATCAACGTCCTGACTTTC. Its protein product is CAWSADFLAVPGSSAINVLTF.

V usage is TRBV2 and J usage is TRBJ1-5, with 10 bases that match TRBD1. CDR1 is SNHLY, CDR2 FYNNEI, per germline. Germline trimming cut 6 bases from V and 7 bases from J; bases unmatched to any gene: 6. CDR3 length equals 14 residues. For the CDR3, the DNA is TGTGCCAGCAGGACAGGGGGCTTCCAACAGCCCCAGCATTTT. This translates into CASRTGGFQQPQHF.

The chain recombines TRBV30 with TRBJ2-7; tentatively, D is TRBD2 (5 bases). Germline CDR1 and CDR2: GTSNPN and SVGIG (reference sequence). The CDR3 length is 13 residues. V was pared by 4 bases and J by 5 bases, with 15 bases between. DNA for the CDR3: TGTGCCTGGACCCCTAGCCCGGGCCACGAGCAGTACTTC. Translation: CAWTPSPGHEQYF. The whole variable domain, filled in from reference TRBV30 and TRBJ2-7, reads SQTIHQWPATLVQPVGSPLSLECTVEGTSNPNLYWYRQAAGRGLQLLFYSVGIGQISSEVPQNLSASRPQDRQFILSSKKLLLSDSGFYLCAWTPSPGHEQYFGPGTRLTVT.

The chain joins TRBV30 to TRBJ1-1, with D possibly TRBD1 on 5 matching bases. The CDR3 consists of 13 residues. The V end lost 3 bases, the J end lost 2 bases, and 10 bases lay between the germline ends. The germline gives CDR1 GTSNPN, CDR2 SVGIG (reference sequence). CDR3 loop: CAWSAGYNTEAFF. DNA for the CDR3: TGTGCCTGGAGCGCAGGGTATAACACTGAAGCTTTCTTT.

The chain recombines TRBV19 with TRBJ1-1; D gene unclear. Germline CDR1 LNHDA, CDR2 SQIVND (reference sequence). This CDR3 has 14 residues. V was pared by 3 bases and J by 3 bases, with 11 bases between. For the CDR3, the DNA is TGTGCCAGTAGTATCGAACAGTCCTACACTGAAGCTTTCTTT. It translates to CASSIEQSYTEAFF.

This clone was observed a single time. The chain recombines TRBV4-3 with TRBJ2-7; TRBD1 agrees at 12 bases. This CDR3 comprises 12 residues. The germline gives CDR1 LGHNA, CDR2 YSLEER. The J segment lost 5 bases and the V segment lost 8 bases, leaving 1 base of the junction unmatched. The CDR3 nucleotides read TGCGCCAGCGGGACAGGGGGCAACGAGCAGTACTTC. It encodes CASGTGGNEQYF.

V is TRBV9 and J is TRBJ2-1, with D possibly being TRBD2 (6 bases). V lost 2 bases, J lost 4 bases, and 13 bases lay in between. Germline V CDR1 and CDR2: SGDLS, YYNGEE. The CDR3 has 15 amino acids. The CDR3 here is CASSVFTGSYNEQFF. As DNA, the CDR3 is TGTGCCAGCAGCGTTTTCACCGGGAGTTACAATGAGCAGTTCTTC.

The rearrangement joins TRBV5-5 to TRBJ2-2, with 7 nucleotides matching TRBD1. The trim removed 5 bases at V and 5 bases at J, leaving 9 bases unmatched. CDR1 is SGHKS, CDR2 YYEKEE, per germline (reference sequence). CDR3 size: 15 residues. In nucleotides, the CDR3 is TGTGCCAGCAGATATGGGACAGTTAAAACCGGGGAGCTGTTTTTT. Protein: CASRYGTVKTGELFF.

The V gene is TRBV5-1, the J gene TRBJ1-1; 7 positions match TRBD1. Germline CDR1 SGHRS, CDR2 YFSETQ. The V gene end was trimmed by 3 bases and the J gene end by 1 base; junction bases not matched to a gene: 6. The CDR3 length is 15 residues. The CDR3 loop is CASSSRPGGNTEAFF. The DNA for the CDR3 is TGCGCCAGCAGCTCCCGGCCAGGGGGGAACACTGAAGCTTTCTTT.

The rearrangement links TRBV6-1 to TRBJ1-4; a weak D match, TRBD1 (6 bases). CDR1 and CDR2 from the germline V gene are MNHNS and SASEGT. The CDR3 runs to 12 residues. V was shortened by 4 bases and J by 8 bases, with 8 bases between the two germline ends. CDR3 DNA: TGTGCCAGCAGTGCCAGGGGCGAAAAACTGTTTTTT. This translates into CASSARGEKLFF.

The rearrangement uses TRBV2 and TRBJ2-1; 7 bases match TRBD2. This CDR3 has 16 amino acids. Germline CDR1 and CDR2: SNHLY and FYNNEI. J gave up 0 bases and V 4 bases, and 6 bases lay outside the gene matches. DNA for the CDR3: TGTGCCAGCAGTGGCGGGGGTGGAAGCTCCTACAATGAGCAGTTCTTC. This codes for CASSGGGGSSYNEQFF. Using reference TRBV2 and TRBJ2-1 for the parts outside the CDR3, the full variable domain is EPEVTQTPSHQVTQMGQEVILRCVPISNHLYFYWYRQILGQKVEFLVSFYNNEISEKSEIFDDQFSVERPDGSNFTLKIRSTKLEDSAMYFCASSGGGGSSYNEQFFGPGTRLTVL.

The rearrangement links TRBV30 to TRBJ2-5; tentative D call: TRBD1 (6 bases). The CDR3 contains 15 residues. V gave up 0 bases and J gave up 4 bases, with 15 bases separating them. CDR1 and CDR2 from the germline V gene are GTSNPN and SVGIG (reference sequence). The CDR3 loop is CAWSVQQGVRETQYF. For the CDR3, the DNA is TGTGCCTGGAGTGTACAACAGGGAGTAAGAGAGACCCAGTACTTC.

The chain is built from TRBV29-1 and TRBJ2-3; 7 positions match TRBD1. With 4 bases clipped from V and 2 bases from J, the junction kept 6 bases outside the gene matches. The germline V gene has CDR1 SQVTM and CDR2 ANQGSEA. CDR3 length: 14 amino acids. The CDR3 DNA reads TGCAGCGTTGCACAGGGGAGTCCCACAGATACGCAGTATTTT. Translated: CSVAQGSPTDTQYF.

This chain uses TRBV11-2 with TRBJ2-3; TRBD2 is a possible D gene (5 bases). The CDR3 totals 15 residues. V was pared by 1 base and J by 1 base, with 9 bases between. Germline loops: CDR1 SGHAT, CDR2 FQNNGV. The CDR3 protein is CASSLAAAGTDTQYF. The CDR3 region has the DNA TGTGCCAGCAGCTTAGCAGCGGCCGGCACAGATACGCAGTATTTT.